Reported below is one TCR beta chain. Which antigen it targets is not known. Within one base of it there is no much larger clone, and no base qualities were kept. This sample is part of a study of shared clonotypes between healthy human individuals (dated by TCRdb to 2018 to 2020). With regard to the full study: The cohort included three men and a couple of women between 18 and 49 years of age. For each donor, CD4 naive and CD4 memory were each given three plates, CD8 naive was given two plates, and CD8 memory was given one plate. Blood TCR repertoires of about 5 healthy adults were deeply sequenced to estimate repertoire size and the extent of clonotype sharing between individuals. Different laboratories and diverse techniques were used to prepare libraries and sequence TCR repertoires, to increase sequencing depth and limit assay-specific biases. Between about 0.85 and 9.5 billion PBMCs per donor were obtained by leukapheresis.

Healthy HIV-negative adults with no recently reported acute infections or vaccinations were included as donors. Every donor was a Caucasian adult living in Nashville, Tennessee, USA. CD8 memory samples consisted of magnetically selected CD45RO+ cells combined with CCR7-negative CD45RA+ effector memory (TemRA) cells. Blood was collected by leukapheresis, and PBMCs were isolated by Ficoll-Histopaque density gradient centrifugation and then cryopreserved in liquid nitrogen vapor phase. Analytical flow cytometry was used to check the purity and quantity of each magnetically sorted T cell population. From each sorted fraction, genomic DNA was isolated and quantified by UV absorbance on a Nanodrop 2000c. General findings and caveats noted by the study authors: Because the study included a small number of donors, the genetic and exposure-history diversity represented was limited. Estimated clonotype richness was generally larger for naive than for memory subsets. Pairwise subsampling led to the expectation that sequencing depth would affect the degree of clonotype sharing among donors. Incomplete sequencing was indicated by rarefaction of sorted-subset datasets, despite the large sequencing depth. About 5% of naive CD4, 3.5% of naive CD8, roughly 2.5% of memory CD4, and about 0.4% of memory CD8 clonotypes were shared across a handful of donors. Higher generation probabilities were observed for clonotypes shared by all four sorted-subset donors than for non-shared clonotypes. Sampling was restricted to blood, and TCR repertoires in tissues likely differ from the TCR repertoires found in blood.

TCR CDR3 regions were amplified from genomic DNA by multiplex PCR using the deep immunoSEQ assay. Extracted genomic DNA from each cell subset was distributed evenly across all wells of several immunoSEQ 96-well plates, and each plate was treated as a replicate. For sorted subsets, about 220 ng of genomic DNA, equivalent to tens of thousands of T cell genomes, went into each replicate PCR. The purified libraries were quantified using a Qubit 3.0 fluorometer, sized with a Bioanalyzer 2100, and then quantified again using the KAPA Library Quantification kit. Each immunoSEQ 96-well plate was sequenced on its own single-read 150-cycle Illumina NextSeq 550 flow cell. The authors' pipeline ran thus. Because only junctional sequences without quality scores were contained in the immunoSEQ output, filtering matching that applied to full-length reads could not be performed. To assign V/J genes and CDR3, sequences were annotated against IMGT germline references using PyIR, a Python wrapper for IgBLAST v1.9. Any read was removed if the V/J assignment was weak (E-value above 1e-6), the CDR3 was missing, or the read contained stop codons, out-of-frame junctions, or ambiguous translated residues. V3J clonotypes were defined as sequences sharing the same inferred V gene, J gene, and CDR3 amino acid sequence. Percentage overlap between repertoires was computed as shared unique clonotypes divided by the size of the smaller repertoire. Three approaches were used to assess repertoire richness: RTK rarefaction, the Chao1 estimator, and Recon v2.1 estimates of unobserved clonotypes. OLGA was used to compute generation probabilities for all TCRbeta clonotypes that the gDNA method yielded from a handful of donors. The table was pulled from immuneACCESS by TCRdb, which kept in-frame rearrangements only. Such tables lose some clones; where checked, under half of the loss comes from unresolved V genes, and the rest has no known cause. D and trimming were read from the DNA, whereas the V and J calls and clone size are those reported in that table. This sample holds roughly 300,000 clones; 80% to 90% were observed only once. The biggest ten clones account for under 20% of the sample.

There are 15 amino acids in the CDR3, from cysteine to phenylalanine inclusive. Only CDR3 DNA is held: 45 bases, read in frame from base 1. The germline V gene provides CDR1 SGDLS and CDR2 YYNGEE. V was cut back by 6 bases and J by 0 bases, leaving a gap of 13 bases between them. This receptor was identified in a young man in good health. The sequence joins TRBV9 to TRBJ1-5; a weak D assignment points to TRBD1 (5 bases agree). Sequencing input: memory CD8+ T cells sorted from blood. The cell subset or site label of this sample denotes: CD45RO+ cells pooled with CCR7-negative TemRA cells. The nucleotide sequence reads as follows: TGTGCCAGCAACGACAGACCGTATAGCAATCAGCCCCAGCATTTT. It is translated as CASNDRPYSNQPQHF.